A selection of T cell receptor beta chains follows, all from one sample in a study of cytomegalovirus exposure and HLA in healthy donors. Clones were read by immunoSEQ multiplex PCR, and TCRdb kept only the in-frame ones, dropping some. Of 170,000 or so clones in the sample, almost 85% are singletons; the top ten hold roughly 0.38%. What was sequenced was PBMCs. The receptors derive from a boy aged 2 to 10 in good health and CMV-seronegative. Both conserved end residues are part of each CDR3. A D gene is named only where the DNA matches it firmly. Clone size is given for some rows only: seen once, a few or many times, or a class if the clone is expanded.

d_gene | abundance | j_gene | v_gene | CDR3aa | CDR3nt
NA | NA | TRBJ2-7 | TRBV11-2 | CASSLDRQGGHEQYF | TGTGCCAGCAGCTTAGATAGACAGGGAGGACACGAGCAGTACTTC
NA | NA | TRBJ1-1 | TRBV6-5 | CASGAGVTEAFF | TGTGCCAGCGGTGCCGGGGTCACTGAAGCTTTCTTT
NA | NA | TRBJ2-1 | TRBV29-1 | CSGLGGSSYNEQFF | TGCAGCGGCCTTGGCGGTAGCTCCTACAATGAGCAGTTCTTC
NA | once | TRBJ2-7 | TRBV5-6 | CASSLGLAESYEQYF | TGTGCCAGCAGCTTGGGGTTAGCGGAATCCTACGAGCAGTACTTC
NA | NA | TRBJ2-1 | TRBV5-6 | CASSLIQGRNEQFF | TGTGCCAGCAGCTTAATCCAGGGAAGGAATGAGCAGTTCTTC
TRBD2 | NA | TRBJ2-7 | TRBV29-1 | CSVEDPYEREGLGYEQYF | TGCAGCGTTGAAGATCCTTACGAGCGGGAGGGCCTGGGGTACGAGCAGTACTTC
NA | NA | TRBJ2-4 | TRBV5-1 | CASSPSGAVGGIQYF | TGCGCCAGCAGCCCCTCGGGAGCGGTGGGAGGCATTCAGTACTTC
NA | NA | TRBJ2-1 | TRBV7-9 | CASSLEGRRGAHNEQFF | TGTGCCAGCAGCTTAGAGGGACGGAGGGGAGCCCACAATGAGCAGTTCTTC
TRBD1 | NA | TRBJ1-2 | TRBV29-1 | CSVVLSGGAGYGYTF | TGCAGCGTTGTTCTGTCAGGGGGCGCGGGCTATGGCTACACCTTC
NA | NA | TRBJ1-2 | TRBV20-1 | CSAQTSYGYTF | TGCAGTGCCCAGACTAGCTATGGCTACACCTTC
NA | NA | TRBJ2-1 | TRBV7-9 | CASFKGREQFF | TGTGCCAGCTTCAAAGGGAGGGAGCAGTTCTTC
TRBD2 | NA | TRBJ2-5 | TRBV5-6 | CASSFVPPGGETQYF | TGTGCCAGCAGCTTTGTCCCGCCGGGAGGAGAGACCCAGTACTTC
NA | few | TRBJ1-2 | TRBV28 | CASKPQGTYGYTF | TGTGCCAGCAAGCCGCAGGGGACCTATGGCTACACCTTC
NA | few | TRBJ1-5 | TRBV7-6 | CASSLGPSNQPQHF | TGTGCCAGCAGCTTAGGGCCGAGCAATCAGCCCCAGCATTTT
TRBD1 | NA | TRBJ1-5 | TRBV7-2 | CASTADRVQPQHF | TGTGCCAGCACCGCGGACAGGGTTCAGCCCCAGCATTTT
NA | NA | TRBJ2-7 | TRBV7-9 | CASSPSGTPYEQYF | TGTGCCAGCAGCCCATCGGGAACCCCCTACGAGCAGTACTTC
TRBD2 | few | TRBJ2-7 | TRBV27 | CASSLTASGGYEQYF | TGTGCCAGCAGTTTAACGGCTAGCGGGGGGTACGAGCAGTACTTC
NA | NA | TRBJ1-1 | TRBV10-2 | CASSDGGGWWDVEAFF | TGCGCCAGCAGTGACGGCGGGGGGTGGTGGGATGTCGAAGCTTTCTTT